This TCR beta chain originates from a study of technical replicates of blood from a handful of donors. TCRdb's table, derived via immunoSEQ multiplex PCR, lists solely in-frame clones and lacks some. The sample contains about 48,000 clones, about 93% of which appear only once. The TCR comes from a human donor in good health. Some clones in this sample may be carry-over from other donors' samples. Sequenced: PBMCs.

The CDR3 nucleotides read TGTGCCAGCAGGGATTCTAGCGGGACTAGCACAGATACGCAGTATTTT. Amino acid sequence: CASRDSSGTSTDTQYF. The chain combines TRBV6-6 with TRBJ2-3; 9 bases map to TRBD2. The CDR3 runs to 16 residues. V dropped 6 bases and J dropped 0; count of bases not matched to a gene: 7. Germline V CDR1 and CDR2: MNHNY, SVGAGI (reference sequence).